This TCR beta chain was profiled in a study of cytomegalovirus exposure and HLA in healthy donors. General study results and limits: It has been reported that TCR beta sequences accurately predicted the HLA-A and HLA-B alleles of most subjects. A later analysis found most CMV-associated TCR beta chains apparently HLA-restricted.

Healthy bone marrow donors made up the donor group. The PCR made use of 60 Vbeta and 13 Jbeta primers. This table comes from immunoSEQ multiplex PCR, and its TCRdb copy is limited to in-frame clones, with some not included. The sample includes over 100,000 clones, approximately 70% of them seen just once. There are 15 residues in the CDR3. Germline values: CDR1 SGHKS, CDR2 YYEKEE (reference sequence). Losses at the gene ends were 4 bases for V and 3 bases for J; bases not matched to a gene: 6. Comments on this clone: What it recognizes is unknown.

This clonotype originated in a woman in her 70s in good health and CMV-seropositive. The sample consisted of PBMCs. V and J are TRBV5-5 and TRBJ1-5; 8 bases match TRBD1. The CDR3 coding sequence is TGTGCCAGCAGCACCGGACAGGGTCTCAATCAGCCCCAGCATTTT. Its translation is CASSTGQGLNQPQHF.